The clone carrying this T cell receptor beta chain is a singleton in its sample. Random hexamers served to reverse transcribe about 0.45 to 1 ug RNA. TCRdb reanalysed the immunoSEQ multiplex PCR reads using MiXCR and keeps one entry per CDR3 protein. The sample includes around 170,000 distinct CDR3 sequences, 90% to 97% seen only once; the top ten take more than 0.08%. The length of the CDR3 is 16 residues. Germline V CDR1 and CDR2: KGHSH, LQKENI. V was pared by 1 base and J by 5 bases, with 17 bases between. This record belongs to a study of CD8 T cells in Susac syndrome. This chain uses TRBV18 with TRBJ2-5, with D perhaps matching TRBD1 (5 bases). The sequenced sample was CD4+ T cells from PBMCs. The TCR originated in a human donor with Susac syndrome. The CDR3 DNA reads TGTGCCAGCTCACCACTCGAGGCAGGGTGGCAGGAGACCCAGTACTTC. Its translation is CASSPLEAGWQETQYF.